One TCR beta chain is described in this entry. The data were produced by immunoSEQ multiplex PCR, yet TCRdb's version contains in-frame clones alone and is incomplete. The sample includes 100,000 to 150,000 clones, approximately 85% seen only once; the top ten take roughly 3%. A Seattle source enrolled patients during active infection and followed them longitudinally. This entry belongs to a study of blood T cell repertoires in COVID-19. About the study: From the United States, Italy and Spain came samples of acute and convalescent COVID-19. In each case, the material was cDNA or gDNA derived from T cells, B-cell-depleted T cells, or PBMCs.

Germline V lookup: CDR1 SGHRS, CDR2 YFSETQ. The V and J ends lost 1 base and 9 bases, in that order; junction bases with no gene match: 9. CDR3 length equals 14 residues. The rearrangement uses TRBV5-1 and TRBJ2-5, with 7 bases fitting TRBD1. Sequencing used peripheral blood. The TCR comes from a woman aged 80 or over with COVID-19, enrolled during active disease. This CDR3 reads CASSLMGTEEAQYF. CDR3 DNA sequence: TGCGCCAGCAGCTTGATGGGGACAGAGGAGGCCCAGTACTTC.